This T cell receptor (beta chain) stems from a study of siplizumab effects on memory and regulatory T cells. Trimming removed 0 bases at V and 2 bases at J, with 1 base between. The CDR3 runs to 12 residues. The germline V gene encodes CDR1 KGHSH and CDR2 LQKENI. Assays were performed on roughly 10^5 TCR templates per sample. Here immunoSEQ multiplex PCR was the method, and the copy in TCRdb shows in-frame clones only, minus some. This table holds some 120,000 clones, 93% found once. The rearrangement joins TRBV18 to TRBJ2-5; unclear D gene. The sequence was obtained from a human donor in good health. Sequencing was performed on non-Treg CD4+ T cells sorted from blood. Here the CDR3 reads CASSPPQETQYF. CDR3 DNA: TGTGCCAGCTCACCACCACAAGAGACCCAGTACTTC.